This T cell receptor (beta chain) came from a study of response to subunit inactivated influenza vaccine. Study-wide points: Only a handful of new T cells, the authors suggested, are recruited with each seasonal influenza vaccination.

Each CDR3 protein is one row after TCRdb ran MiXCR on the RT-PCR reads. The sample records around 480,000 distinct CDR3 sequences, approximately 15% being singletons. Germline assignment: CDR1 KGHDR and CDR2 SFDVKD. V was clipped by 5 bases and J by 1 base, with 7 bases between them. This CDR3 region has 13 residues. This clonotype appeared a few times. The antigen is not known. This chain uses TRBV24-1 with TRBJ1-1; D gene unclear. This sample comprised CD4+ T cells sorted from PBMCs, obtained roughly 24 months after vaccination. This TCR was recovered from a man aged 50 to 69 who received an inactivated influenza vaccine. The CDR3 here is CATSGVGNTEAFF. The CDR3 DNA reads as TGTGCCACCAGTGGCGTGGGGAACACTGAAGCTTTCTTT.